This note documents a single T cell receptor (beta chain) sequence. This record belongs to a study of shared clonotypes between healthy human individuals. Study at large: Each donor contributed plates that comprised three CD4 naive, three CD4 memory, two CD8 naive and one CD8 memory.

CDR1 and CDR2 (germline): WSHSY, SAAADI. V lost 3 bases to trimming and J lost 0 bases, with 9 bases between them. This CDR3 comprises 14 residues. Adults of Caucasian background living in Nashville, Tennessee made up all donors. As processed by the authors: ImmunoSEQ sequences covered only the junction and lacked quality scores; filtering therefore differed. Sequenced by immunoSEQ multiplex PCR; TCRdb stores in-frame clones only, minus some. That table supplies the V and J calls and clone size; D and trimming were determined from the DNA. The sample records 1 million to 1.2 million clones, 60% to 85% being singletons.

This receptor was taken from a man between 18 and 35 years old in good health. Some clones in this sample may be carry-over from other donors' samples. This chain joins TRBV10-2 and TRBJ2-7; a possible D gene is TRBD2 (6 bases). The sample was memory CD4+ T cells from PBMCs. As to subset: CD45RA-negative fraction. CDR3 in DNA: TGCGCCAGCAGTGACAACGGGGGCTCCTACGAGCAGTACTTC. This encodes CASSDNGGSYEQYF.